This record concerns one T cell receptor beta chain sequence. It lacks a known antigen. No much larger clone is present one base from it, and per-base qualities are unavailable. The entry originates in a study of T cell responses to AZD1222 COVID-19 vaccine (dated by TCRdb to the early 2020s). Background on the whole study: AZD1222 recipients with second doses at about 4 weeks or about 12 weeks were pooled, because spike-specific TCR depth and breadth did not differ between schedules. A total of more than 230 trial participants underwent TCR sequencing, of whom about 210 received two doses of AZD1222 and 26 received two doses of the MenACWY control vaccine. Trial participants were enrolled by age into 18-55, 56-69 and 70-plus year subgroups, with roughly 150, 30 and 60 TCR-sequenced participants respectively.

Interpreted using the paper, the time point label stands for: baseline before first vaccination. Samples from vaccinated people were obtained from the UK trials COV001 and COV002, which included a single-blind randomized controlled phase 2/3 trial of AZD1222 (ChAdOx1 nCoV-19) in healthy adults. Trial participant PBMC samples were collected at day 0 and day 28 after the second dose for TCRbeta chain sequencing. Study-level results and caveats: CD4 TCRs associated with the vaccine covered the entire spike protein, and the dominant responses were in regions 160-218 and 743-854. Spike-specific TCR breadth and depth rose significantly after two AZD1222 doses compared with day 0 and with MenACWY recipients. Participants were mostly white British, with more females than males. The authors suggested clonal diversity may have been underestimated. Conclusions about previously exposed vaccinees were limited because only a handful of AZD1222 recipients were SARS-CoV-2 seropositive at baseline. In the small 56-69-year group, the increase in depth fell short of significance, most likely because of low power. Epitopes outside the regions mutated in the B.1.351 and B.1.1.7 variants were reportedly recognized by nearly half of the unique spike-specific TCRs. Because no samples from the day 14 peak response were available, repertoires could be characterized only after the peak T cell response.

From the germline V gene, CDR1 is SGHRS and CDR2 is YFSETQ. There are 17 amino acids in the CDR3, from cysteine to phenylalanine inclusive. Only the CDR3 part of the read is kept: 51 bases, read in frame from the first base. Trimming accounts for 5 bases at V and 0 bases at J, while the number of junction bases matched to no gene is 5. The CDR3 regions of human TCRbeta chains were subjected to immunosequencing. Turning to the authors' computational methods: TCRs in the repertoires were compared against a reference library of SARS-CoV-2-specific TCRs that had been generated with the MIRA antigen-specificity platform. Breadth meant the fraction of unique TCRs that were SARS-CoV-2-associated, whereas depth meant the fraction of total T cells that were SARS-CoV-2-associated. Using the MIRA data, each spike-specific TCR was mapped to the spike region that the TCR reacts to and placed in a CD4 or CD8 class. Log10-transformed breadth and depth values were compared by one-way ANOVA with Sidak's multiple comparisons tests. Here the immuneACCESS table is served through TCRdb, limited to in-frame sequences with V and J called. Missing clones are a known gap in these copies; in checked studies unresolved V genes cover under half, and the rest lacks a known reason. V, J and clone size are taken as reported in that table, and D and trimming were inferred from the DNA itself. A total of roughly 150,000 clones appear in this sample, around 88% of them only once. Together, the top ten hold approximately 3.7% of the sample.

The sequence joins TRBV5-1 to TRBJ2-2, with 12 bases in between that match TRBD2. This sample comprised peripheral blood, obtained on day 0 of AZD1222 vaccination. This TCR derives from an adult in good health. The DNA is TGCGCCAGCAGTTATCTAGCGGGAGGGTCGAACACCGGGGAGCTGTTTTTT. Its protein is CASSYLAGGSNTGELFF.